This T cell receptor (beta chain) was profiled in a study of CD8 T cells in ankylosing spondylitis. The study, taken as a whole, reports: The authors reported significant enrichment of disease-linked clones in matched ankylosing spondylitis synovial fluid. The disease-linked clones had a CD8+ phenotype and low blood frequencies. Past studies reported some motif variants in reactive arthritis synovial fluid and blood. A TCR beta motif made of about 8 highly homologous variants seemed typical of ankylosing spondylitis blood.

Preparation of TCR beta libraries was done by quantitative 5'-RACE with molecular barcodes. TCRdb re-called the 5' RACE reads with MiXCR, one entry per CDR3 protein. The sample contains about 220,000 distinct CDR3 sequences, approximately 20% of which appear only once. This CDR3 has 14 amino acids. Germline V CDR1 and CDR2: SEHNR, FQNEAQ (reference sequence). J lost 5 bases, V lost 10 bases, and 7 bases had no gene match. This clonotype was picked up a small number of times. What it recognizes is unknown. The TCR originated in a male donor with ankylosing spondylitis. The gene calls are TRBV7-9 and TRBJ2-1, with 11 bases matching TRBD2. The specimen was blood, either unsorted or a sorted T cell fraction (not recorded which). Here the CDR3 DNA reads TGTGCCACCTATCTAGCGGGGGGCAACAATGAGCAGTTCTTC. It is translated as CATYLAGGNNEQFF.